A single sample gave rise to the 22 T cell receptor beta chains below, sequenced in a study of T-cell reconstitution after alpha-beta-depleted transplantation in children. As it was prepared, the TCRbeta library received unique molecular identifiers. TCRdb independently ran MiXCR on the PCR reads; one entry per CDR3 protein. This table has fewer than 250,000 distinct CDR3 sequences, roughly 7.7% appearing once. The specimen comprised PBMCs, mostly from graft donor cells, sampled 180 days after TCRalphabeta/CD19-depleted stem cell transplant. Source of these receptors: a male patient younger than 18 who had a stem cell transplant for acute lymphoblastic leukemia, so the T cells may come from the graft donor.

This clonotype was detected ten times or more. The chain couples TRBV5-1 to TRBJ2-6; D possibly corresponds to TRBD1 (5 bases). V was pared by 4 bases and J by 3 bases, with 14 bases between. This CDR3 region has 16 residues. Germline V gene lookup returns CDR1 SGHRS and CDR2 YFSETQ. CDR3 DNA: TGCGCCAGCAGCCCCTCAGCAGGGTTTGGGGCCAACGTCCTGACTTTC. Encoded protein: CASSPSAGFGANVLTF.

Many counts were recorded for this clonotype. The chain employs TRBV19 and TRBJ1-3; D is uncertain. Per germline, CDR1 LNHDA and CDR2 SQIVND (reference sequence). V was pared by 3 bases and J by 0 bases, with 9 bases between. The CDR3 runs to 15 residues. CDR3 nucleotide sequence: TGTGCCAGTAGTATTGGACGAAGCTCTGGAAACACCATATATTTT. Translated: CASSIGRSSGNTIYF.

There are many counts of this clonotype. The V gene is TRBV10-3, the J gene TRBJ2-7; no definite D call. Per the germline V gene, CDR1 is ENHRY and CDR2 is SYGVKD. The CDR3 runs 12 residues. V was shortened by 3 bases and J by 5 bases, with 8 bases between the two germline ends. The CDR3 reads CAISDGPHEQYF. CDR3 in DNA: TGTGCCATCAGTGACGGCCCCCACGAGCAGTACTTC.

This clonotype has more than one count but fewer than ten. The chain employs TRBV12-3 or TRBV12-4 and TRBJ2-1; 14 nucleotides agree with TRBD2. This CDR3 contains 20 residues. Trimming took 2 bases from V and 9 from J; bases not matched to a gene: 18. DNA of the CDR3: TGTGCCAGCAGTTTAAGGCGGACTAGCGGGGGGCCAGCCCATCTCGGTGAGCAGTTCTTC. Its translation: CASSLRRTSGGPAHLGEQFF.

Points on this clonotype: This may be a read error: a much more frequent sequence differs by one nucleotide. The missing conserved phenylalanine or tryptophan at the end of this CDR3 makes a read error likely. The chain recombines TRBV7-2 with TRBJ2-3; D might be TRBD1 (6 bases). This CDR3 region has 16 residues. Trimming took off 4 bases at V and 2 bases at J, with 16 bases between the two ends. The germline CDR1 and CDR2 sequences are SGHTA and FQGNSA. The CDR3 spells CASSSPPGHLTDTQYV. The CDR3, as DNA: TGTGCCAGCAGCTCTCCCCCGGGACACCTCACAGATACGCAGTATGTT.

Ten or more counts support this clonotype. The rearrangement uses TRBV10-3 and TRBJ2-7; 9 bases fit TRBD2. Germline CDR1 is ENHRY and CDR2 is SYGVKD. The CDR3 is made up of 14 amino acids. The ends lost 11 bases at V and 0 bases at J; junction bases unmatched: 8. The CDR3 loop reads CAVQVSGSSYEQYF. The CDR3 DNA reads TGTGCCGTCCAAGTTAGCGGGAGCTCCTACGAGCAGTACTTC.

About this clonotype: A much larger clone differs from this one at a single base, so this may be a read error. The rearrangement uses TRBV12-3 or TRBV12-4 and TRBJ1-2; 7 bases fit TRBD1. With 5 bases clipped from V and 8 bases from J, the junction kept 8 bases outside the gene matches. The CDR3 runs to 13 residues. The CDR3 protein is CASSRVATGGYTF. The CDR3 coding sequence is TGTGCCAGCAGTCGGGTGGCGACAGGGGGCTACACCTTC.

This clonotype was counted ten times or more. This CDR3 reads CASRGFYEQYF. In DNA, the CDR3 is TGTGCCAGCAGGGGATTCTACGAGCAGTACTTC. The rearrangement links TRBV28 to TRBJ2-7, with no clear D. CDR1 and CDR2 (germline): MDHEN, SYDVKM. The V and J ends lost 6 bases and 3 bases respectively, with 6 bases between them. The CDR3 has 11 residues.

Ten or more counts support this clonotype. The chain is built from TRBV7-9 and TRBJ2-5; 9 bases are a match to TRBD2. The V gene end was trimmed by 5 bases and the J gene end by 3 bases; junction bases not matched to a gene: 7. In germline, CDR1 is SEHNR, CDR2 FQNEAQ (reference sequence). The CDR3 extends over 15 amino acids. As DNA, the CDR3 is TGTGCCAGCAGCCCTACCTTAGCGGGAGAAGAGACCCAGTACTTC. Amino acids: CASSPTLAGEETQYF.

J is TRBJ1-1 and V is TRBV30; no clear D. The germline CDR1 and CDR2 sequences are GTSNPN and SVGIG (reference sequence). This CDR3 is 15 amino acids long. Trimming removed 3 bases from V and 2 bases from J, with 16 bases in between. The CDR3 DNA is TGTGCCTGGAGCGAACCTCAAACAGCAAACACTGAAGCTTTCTTT. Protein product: CAWSEPQTANTEAFF.

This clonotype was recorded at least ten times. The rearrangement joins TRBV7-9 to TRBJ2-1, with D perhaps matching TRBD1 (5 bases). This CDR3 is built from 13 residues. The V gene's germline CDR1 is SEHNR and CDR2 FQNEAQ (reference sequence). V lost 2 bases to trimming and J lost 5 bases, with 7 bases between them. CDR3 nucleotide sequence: TGTGCCAGCAGCTTAAGGGGAAACAATGAGCAGTTCTTC. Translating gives CASSLRGNNEQFF.

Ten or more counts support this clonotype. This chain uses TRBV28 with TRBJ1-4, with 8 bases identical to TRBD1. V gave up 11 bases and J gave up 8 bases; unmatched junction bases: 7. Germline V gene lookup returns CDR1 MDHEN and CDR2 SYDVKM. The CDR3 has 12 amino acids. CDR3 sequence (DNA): TGTGCCGGACGGACAGGGAACGAAAAACTGTTTTTT. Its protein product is CAGRTGNEKLFF.

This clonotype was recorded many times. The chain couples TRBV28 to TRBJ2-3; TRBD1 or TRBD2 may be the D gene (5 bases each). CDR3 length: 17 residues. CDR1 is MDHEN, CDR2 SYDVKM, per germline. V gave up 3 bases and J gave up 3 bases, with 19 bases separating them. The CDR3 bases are TGTGCCAGCAGTTTCCCACCTAAGCGTGGGACGACAGATACGCAGTATTTT. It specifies CASSFPPKRGTTDTQYF.

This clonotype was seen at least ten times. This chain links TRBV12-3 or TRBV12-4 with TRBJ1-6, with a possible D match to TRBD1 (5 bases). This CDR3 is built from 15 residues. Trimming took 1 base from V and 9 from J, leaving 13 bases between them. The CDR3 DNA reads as TGTGCCAGCAGTTTAGGGTTACAGGAACGTTCACCCCTCCACTTT. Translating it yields CASSLGLQERSPLHF.

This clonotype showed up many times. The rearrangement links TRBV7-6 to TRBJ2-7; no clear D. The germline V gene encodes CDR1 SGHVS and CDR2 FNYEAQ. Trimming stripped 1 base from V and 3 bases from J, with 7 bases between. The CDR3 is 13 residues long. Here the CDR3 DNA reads TGTGCCAGCAGCTTAGGTGGTTACTACGAGCAGTACTTC. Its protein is CASSLGGYYEQYF.

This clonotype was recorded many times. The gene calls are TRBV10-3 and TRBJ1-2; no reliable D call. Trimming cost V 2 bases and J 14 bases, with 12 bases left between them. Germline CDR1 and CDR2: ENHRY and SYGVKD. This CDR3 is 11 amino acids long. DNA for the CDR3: TGTGCCATCAGTGAGGTCCGGCGCGGGACCTTC. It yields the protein CAISEVRRGTF.

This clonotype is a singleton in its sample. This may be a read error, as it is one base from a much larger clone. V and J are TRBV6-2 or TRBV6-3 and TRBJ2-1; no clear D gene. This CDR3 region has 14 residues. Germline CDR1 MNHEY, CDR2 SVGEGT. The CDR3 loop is CASSYSGPYNERFF. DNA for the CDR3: TGTGCCAGCAGTTACTCGGGTCCCTACAATGAGCGGTTCTTC.

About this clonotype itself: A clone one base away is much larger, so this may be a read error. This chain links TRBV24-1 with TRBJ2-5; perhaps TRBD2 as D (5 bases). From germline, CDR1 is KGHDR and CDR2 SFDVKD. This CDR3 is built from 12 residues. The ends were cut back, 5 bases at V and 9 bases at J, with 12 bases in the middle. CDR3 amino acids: CATSVTTSSQYF. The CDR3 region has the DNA TGTGCCACCAGTGTTACAACTAGTTCCCAGTACTTC.

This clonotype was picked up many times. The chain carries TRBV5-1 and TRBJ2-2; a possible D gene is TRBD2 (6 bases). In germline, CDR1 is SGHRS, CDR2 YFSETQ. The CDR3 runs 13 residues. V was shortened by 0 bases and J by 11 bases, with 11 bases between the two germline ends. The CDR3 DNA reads TGCGCCAGCAGCTTGGCGGGGGTCCCTGAGCTGTTTTTT. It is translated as CASSLAGVPELFF.

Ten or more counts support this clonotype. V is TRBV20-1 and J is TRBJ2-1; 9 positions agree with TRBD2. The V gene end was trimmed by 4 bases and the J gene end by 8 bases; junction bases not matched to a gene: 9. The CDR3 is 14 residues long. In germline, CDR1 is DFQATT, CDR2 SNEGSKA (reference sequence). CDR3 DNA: TGCAGTGCTACTTTAGCGGGAGTAGTCTATGAGCAGTTCTTC. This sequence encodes CSATLAGVVYEQFF.

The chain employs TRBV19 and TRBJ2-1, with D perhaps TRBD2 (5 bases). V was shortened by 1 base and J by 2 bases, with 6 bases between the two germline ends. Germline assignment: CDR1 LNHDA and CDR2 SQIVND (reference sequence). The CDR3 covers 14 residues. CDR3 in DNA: TGTGCCAGTAGTATAGTGACTACCTACAATGAGCAGTTCTTC. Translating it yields CASSIVTTYNEQFF.

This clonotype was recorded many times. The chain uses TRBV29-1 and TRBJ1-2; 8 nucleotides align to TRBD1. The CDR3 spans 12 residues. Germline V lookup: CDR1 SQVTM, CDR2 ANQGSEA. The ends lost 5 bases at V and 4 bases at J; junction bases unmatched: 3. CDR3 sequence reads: CSVRTGSYGYTF. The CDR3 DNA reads TGCAGCGTTCGGACAGGGTCCTATGGCTACACCTTC.